The source of this TCR beta chain is a study of TIL therapy for anti-PD-1-resistant metastatic lung cancer. For the study at large: Patients had a median age of approximately 50 years (range about 35-80).

The time point denotes: pre-treatment sample, taken before nivolumab and TIL therapy. The tumor samples were excised metastases, mostly pleural nodules or supraclavicular lymph nodes. Regarding the study as a whole: Patients were highly selected, enriched for treatment-naive, never-smoker and oncogene-addicted cases. Many TIL product clones were absent from baseline tumor, suggesting clonal contraction.

Sequencing used immunoSEQ v3. Clones were read by immunoSEQ multiplex PCR, and TCRdb kept only the in-frame ones, dropping some. The table includes approximately 97,000 clones, around 71% detected once. Turning to this clone: What it binds is not known.

This CDR3 spans 12 amino acids. Germline CDR1 SQVTM, CDR2 ANQGSEA. Trimming took off 3 bases at V and 4 bases at J, with 9 bases between the two ends. Source: tumor tissue, taken at baseline. This sequence joins TRBV29-1 and TRBJ1-2; D unresolved. The TCR originated in a person aged 25 to 85 with non-small cell lung cancer. CDR3 loop: CSVDAGSYGYTF. The DNA for the CDR3 is TGCAGCGTTGACGCGGGGAGCTATGGCTACACCTTC.